The 6 T cell receptor beta chains below come from one sample, sequenced in a study of blood T cell repertoires in COVID-19. The assay was immunoSEQ multiplex PCR, and TCRdb's table has in-frame clones only and misses some. The repertoire holds 150,000 to 200,000 clones, with approximately 88% as singletons. Sequenced input: peripheral blood. Receptors were obtained from a woman in her 30s with acute or convalescent COVID-19.

V and J are TRBV30 and TRBJ2-7; the D gene is possibly TRBD2 (6 bases). Germline lookup yields CDR1 GTSNPN and CDR2 SVGIG (reference sequence). The CDR3 is 13 amino acids. The germline V and J ends were trimmed by 3 bases and 6 bases, with 15 bases remaining between them. CDR3 sequence reads: CAWSRGTGGEQYF. DNA of the CDR3: TGTGCCTGGAGCCGGGGGACGGGTGGCGAGCAGTACTTC.

V and J are TRBV5-1 and TRBJ2-3; a weak D match, TRBD1 (5 bases). The CDR3 length is 15 residues. V was shortened by 4 bases and J by 1 base, with 13 bases between the two germline ends. Germline CDR1 is SGHRS and CDR2 is YFSETQ. The CDR3 sequence is CASSHTEGGTDTQYF. In DNA, the CDR3 is TGCGCCAGCAGCCACACAGAAGGGGGCACAGATACGCAGTATTTT.

The gene calls are TRBV5-1 and TRBJ1-6; D is possibly TRBD1 (6 bases). CDR3 length equals 14 residues. V was trimmed by 6 bases and J by 8 bases, leaving 15 bases between them. CDR1 SGHRS and CDR2 YFSETQ come from the germline V gene. Here the CDR3 reads CASNREGGDSPLHF. The CDR3 DNA is TGCGCCAGCAATAGGGAGGGGGGGGATTCACCCCTCCACTTT.

V and J are TRBV6-5 and TRBJ2-3; D is uncertain. The germline CDR1 and CDR2 sequences are MNHEY and SVGAGI. V lost 6 bases and J 2 bases, leaving 12 bases between the germline ends. This CDR3 region has 14 residues. CDR3 in amino acids: CASRPGSFTDTQYF. DNA for the CDR3: TGTGCCAGCAGGCCCGGGTCCTTCACAGATACGCAGTATTTT.

The chain couples TRBV5-1 to TRBJ2-1; 8 bases map to TRBD2. Trimming removed 1 base from V and 6 bases from J; junction bases left unmatched: 6. Per the germline V gene, CDR1 is SGHRS and CDR2 is YFSETQ. This CDR3 is 15 amino acids long. The CDR3 is CASSLSAGGPNEQFF. CDR3 in DNA: TGCGCCAGCAGCTTGTCCGCGGGAGGACCCAATGAGCAGTTCTTC.

The V gene is TRBV7-9, the J gene TRBJ2-5; D might be TRBD2 (5 bases). The CDR3 sequence is 14 residues long. V was shortened by 3 bases and J by 5 bases, with 13 bases between the two germline ends. CDR1 SEHNR and CDR2 FQNEAQ come from the germline V gene (reference sequence). Here the CDR3 DNA reads TGTGCCAGCAGCTTGGGAGCGGTAAATGAGACCCAGTACTTC. Translated: CASSLGAVNETQYF.